This is a list of T cell receptor beta chains from one sample in a study of T cells in tuberculosis. TCRdb's copy holds only in-frame clones and misses some; the assay was immunoSEQ multiplex PCR. Of 60,000 or so clones in the sample, about 86% were seen once. Sequenced material: CD1b-GMM tetramer-negative cells sorted from PBMCs. The receptor source for this set is an adult woman with latent tuberculosis. CDR3s include the opening cysteine and the closing phenylalanine or tryptophan. Clone sizes are given selectively: once, few, many, or a class where the clone is expanded.

size,J,V,CDR3
once,TRBJ2-1,TRBV19,CASSIREDNEQFF
NA,TRBJ1-3,TRBV28,CASSLGRGDTIYF
NA,TRBJ1-2,TRBV6-4,CASSARGGSRDHGYTF
few,TRBJ1-2,TRBV7-2,CASSLKGGGGYTF
NA,TRBJ2-1,TRBV11-2,CASSHANRGSTYNEQFF
NA,TRBJ2-5,TRBV5-4,CASSRGQGTAETQYF
NA,NA,TRBV28,CASSPLKSGGTTYEQYF
once,TRBJ2-7,TRBV6-5,CASSKHGQAIYEQYF
few,TRBJ1-2,TRBV6-5,CASSYRGLYGYTF
once,TRBJ2-1,TRBV28,CASRVSGGVVVEQFF
NA,TRBJ2-6,TRBV6-6,CASSYSRAGANVLTF
NA,TRBJ2-7,TRBV10-2,CASRETGPYEQYF
NA,TRBJ1-1,TRBV7-9,CASSQEGPGKNTEAFF
NA,TRBJ1-2,TRBV5-4,CASSLDTGFNYGYTF
few,TRBJ2-1,TRBV4-1,CASSQFSGRASYNEQFF
NA,TRBJ2-3,TRBV5-4,CASSIKLAGRSTDTQYF
once,TRBJ1-3,TRBV5-1,CASSLQATSGNTIYF
NA,TRBJ1-3,TRBV19,CASSINRNSGNTIYF
NA,TRBJ1-4,TRBV28,CASSLGAGATNEKLFF
once,TRBJ1-1,TRBV11-3,CASSSGQMNTEAFF
NA,TRBJ1-1,TRBV5-4,CASSLGYDITNTEAFF
NA,TRBJ2-1,TRBV7-8,CASSPLAGPYNEQFF
NA,TRBJ1-4,TRBV6-1,CASSDNRVHGEKLFF
NA,TRBJ2-7,TRBV28,CASSLRGLSYEQYF
NA,TRBJ2-5,TRBV7-2,CASSRTSGTQETQYF
NA,TRBJ1-2,TRBV6-6,CASSPPPAAEEGYTF